Reported below is one T cell receptor (beta chain). This entry comes from a study of T cells expressing NK-cell markers. The wider study: The TCR beta repertoires originated in sorted CD3+CD56+NKG2C+, CD3+CD56+NKG2C- and CD3+CD56-NKG2C+ T cells.

TCRdb re-called the 5' RACE reads and catalogs CDR3 proteins one per entry, DNA excluded. The table lists about 160,000 distinct CDR3 sequences. This CDR3 region has 16 residues. The sequenced sample consisted of blood T cells: a sorted CD56 or NKG2C T cell subset, CD4+ or CD8+ T cells, or bulk PBMC T cells (not recorded which). This chain links TRBV12-3 or TRBV12-4 with TRBJ2-1; the TCRdb call, TRBD2, lacks DNA for checking. The source is a woman between 18 and 70 years old in good health. CDR3 sequence reads: CASSPRLAGGNNEQFF.